The rows below give T cell receptor beta chains drawn from one sample of a study of graft-versus-host responses after intestinal transplantation. Only in-frame clones appear in the TCRdb table, and some are missing; sequencing was by immunoSEQ multiplex PCR. The sample has some 7,100 clones; roughly four fifths are singletons. The sequences come from ileum tissue, collected approximately 31 weeks after intestinal transplant. The receptors originated from a human patient who received an intestinal transplant, so some T cells may come from the graft donor. Each CDR3 is given with its conserved first and last residue. A D gene is named only where the DNA matches it firmly. Some rows mark clone size as missing; the rest say once, few, many or name a class of expanded clone.

TRBV5-6,few,NA,TRBJ2-7,TGTGCCAGCAGCTTGGTTGAGGGCTACGAGCAGTACTTC,CASSLVEGYEQYF
TRBV5-5,NA,NA,TRBJ2-7,TGTGCCAGCAGCTTCATTGAGGGAGGAACCGAGCAGTACTTC,CASSFIEGGTEQYF
TRBV2,NA,NA,TRBJ2-2,TGTGCCAGCAGGGACAGAACCGGGGAGCTGTTTTTT,CASRDRTGELFF
TRBV27,NA,TRBD1,TRBJ2-7,TGTGCCAGCAGTTTGGGACAGGGGGCCTACGAGCAGTACTTC,CASSLGQGAYEQYF
TRBV6-5,NA,TRBD1,TRBJ2-7,TGTGCCAGCAGTGCCAGGGGGCCCTACGAGCAGTACTTC,CASSARGPYEQYF
TRBV5-1,few,TRBD1,TRBJ2-7,TGCGCCAGCAGCCGGGACAGGGTTGGCGACGAGCAGTACTTC,CASSRDRVGDEQYF
TRBV19,NA,NA,TRBJ1-1,TGTGCCAGTAGTATAGATCGGGGGGCGTGGAACACTGAAGCTTTCTTT,CASSIDRGAWNTEAFF
TRBV10-1,NA,NA,TRBJ2-1,TGCGCCAGCAGTGAGGGCCACAATGAGCAGTTCTTC,CASSEGHNEQFF
TRBV29-1,NA,NA,TRBJ1-1,TGCAGCGTTGCCAGGGGAGAACCTGAAGCTTTCTTT,CSVARGEPEAFF
TRBV5-4,NA,NA,TRBJ2-2,TGTGCCAGCAGCCGTGGACAGACCAACACCGGGGAGCTGTTTTTT,CASSRGQTNTGELFF
TRBV5-6,NA,NA,TRBJ2-3,TGTGCCAGCAGCTTGGCTGGAGCTACGCAGTATTTT,CASSLAGATQYF
TRBV7-9,NA,TRBD1,TRBJ2-1,TGTGCCAGCAGCTTCGACCGGGACAGGGGTTACAATGAGCAGTTCTTC,CASSFDRDRGYNEQFF
TRBV19,NA,NA,TRBJ2-4,TGTGCCAGTACCATTAGAGGGGGAGCAGCCAAAAACATTCAGTACTTC,CASTIRGGAAKNIQYF
TRBV5-6,NA,TRBD1,TRBJ1-2,TGTGCCAGCAGGTCGGCAGGGGGTTTTGGGAACTATGGCTACACCTTC,CASRSAGGFGNYGYTF
TRBV7-9,once,NA,TRBJ1-2,TGTGCCAGCAGCTTAGTTGGCAGGGAGGATGGCTACACCTTC,CASSLVGREDGYTF
TRBV10-3,few,TRBD2,TRBJ2-1,TGTGCCATCCGGACTAGCGGGAGGGCCATCGGTGAGCAGTTCTTC,CAIRTSGRAIGEQFF
TRBV7-9,NA,NA,TRBJ2-5,TGTGCCAGCAGCTTAACTCGGGTCCCCCAAGAGACCCAGTACTTC,CASSLTRVPQETQYF
TRBV18,NA,NA,TRBJ1-2,TGTGCCAGCTCACCATGGACTCGGAGGAATGGCTACACCTTC,CASSPWTRRNGYTF
TRBV5-1,NA,NA,TRBJ2-3,TGCGCCAGCAGCTGGGGAGGAGGGCGCACAGATACGCAGTATTTT,CASSWGGGRTDTQYF
TRBV19,NA,TRBD2,TRBJ2-7,TGTGCCAGTAGTAGGACTAGCGCCTACGAGCAGTACTTC,CASSRTSAYEQYF
TRBV7-2,NA,TRBD1,TRBJ1-5,TGTGCCAGCAGCTACAGGGGAAATCAGCCCCAGCATTTT,CASSYRGNQPQHF
TRBV5-6,few,NA,TRBJ2-1,TGTGCCAGCAGGCGAAGCTCCTACAATGAGCAGTTCTTC,CASRRSSYNEQFF
TRBV28,NA,NA,TRBJ1-2,TGTGCCTACTCAGGCAGGGGATTTTATGGCTACACCTTC,CAYSGRGFYGYTF
TRBV7-2,NA,TRBD2,TRBJ2-3,TGTGCCAGCAGACTAGGTACTAGCGGGATCACAGATACGCAGTATTTT,CASRLGTSGITDTQYF
TRBV2,NA,TRBD1,TRBJ2-3,TGTGCCAGCAGTCCGTTGGGACAGGGGGCCGTACAGGATACGCAGTATTTT,CASSPLGQGAVQDTQYF
TRBV7-3,few,NA,TRBJ1-5,TGTGCCAGCAGCTTAAGTACAGGCAATCAGCCCCAGCATTTT,CASSLSTGNQPQHF
TRBV6-5,few,NA,TRBJ1-4,TGTGCCAGCAGTTCAGGATTCGGCGGGTCTAATGAAAAACTGTTTTTT,CASSSGFGGSNEKLFF
TRBV7-2,once,TRBD1,TRBJ2-7,TGTGCCAGCAGCCGGGACAGGGGATCCGAGCAGTACTTC,CASSRDRGSEQYF